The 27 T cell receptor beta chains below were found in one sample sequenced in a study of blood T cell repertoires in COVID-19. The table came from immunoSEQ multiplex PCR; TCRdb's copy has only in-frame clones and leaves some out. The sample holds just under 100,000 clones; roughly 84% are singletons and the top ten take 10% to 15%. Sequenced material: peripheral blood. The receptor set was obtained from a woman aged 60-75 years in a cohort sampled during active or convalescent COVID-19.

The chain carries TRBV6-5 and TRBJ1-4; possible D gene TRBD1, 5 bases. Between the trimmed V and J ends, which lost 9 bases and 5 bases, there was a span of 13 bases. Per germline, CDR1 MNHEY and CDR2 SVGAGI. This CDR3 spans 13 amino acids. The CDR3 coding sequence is TGTGCCAGTGGGGCGGTCCCAAATGAAAAACTGTTTTTT. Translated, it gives CASGAVPNEKLFF.

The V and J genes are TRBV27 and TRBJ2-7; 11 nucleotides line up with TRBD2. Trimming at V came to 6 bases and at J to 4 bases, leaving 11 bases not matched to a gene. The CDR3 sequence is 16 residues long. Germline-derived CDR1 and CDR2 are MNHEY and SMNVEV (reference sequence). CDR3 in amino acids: CASRPAGTSGVYEQYF. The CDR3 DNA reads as TGTGCCAGCAGACCTGCAGGGACTAGCGGAGTTTACGAGCAGTACTTC.

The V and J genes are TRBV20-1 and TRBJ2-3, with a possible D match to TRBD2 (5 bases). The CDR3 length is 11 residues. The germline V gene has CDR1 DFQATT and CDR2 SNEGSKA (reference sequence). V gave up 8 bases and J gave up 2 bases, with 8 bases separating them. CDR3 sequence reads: CSPADTDTQYF. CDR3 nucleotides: TGCAGTCCAGCGGACACAGATACGCAGTATTTT.

CDR3 region: CASSLVLAGGREQFF. The CDR3, as DNA: TGTGCCAGCAGCTTGGTTCTAGCGGGAGGGCGTGAGCAGTTCTTC. This sequence joins TRBV5-4 and TRBJ2-1; 12 bases align to TRBD2. CDR3 size: 15 residues. Germline CDR1 is SGHNT and CDR2 is YYREEE (reference sequence). V shed 0 bases and J 9 bases; nucleotides not matched to a gene: 4.

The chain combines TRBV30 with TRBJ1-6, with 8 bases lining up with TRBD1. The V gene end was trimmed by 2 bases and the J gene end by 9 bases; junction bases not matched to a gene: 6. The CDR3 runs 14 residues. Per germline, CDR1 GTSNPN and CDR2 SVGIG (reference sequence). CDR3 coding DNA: TGTGCCTGGAGTCTCGGACAGGGTCGTTCACCCCTCCACTTT. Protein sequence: CAWSLGQGRSPLHF.

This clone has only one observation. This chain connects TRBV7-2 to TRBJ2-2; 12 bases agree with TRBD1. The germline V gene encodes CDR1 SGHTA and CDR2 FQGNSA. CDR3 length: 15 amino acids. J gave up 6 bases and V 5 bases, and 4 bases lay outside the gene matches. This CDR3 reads CASSRDRGRSGELFF. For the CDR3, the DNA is TGTGCCAGCAGCCGGGACAGGGGGCGATCCGGGGAGCTGTTTTTT.

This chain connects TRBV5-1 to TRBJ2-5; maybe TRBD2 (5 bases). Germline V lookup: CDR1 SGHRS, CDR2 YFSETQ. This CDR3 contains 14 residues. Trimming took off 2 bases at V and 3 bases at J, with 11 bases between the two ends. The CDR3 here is CASSFQRMEETQYF. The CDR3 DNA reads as TGCGCCAGCAGCTTTCAGCGGATGGAAGAGACCCAGTACTTC.

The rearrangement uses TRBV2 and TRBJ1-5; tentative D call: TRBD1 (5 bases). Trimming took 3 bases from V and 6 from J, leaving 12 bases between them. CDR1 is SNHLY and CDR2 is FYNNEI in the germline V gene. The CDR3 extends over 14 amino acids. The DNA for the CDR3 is TGTGCCAGCAGTGATAAGGCAGGGCCTCAGCCCCAGCATTTT. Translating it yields CASSDKAGPQPQHF. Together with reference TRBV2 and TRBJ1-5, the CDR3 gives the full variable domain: EPEVTQTPSHQVTQMGQEVILRCVPISNHLYFYWYRQILGQKVEFLVSFYNNEISEKSEIFDDQFSVERPDGSNFTLKIRSTKLEDSAMYFCASSDKAGPQPQHFGDGTRLSIL.

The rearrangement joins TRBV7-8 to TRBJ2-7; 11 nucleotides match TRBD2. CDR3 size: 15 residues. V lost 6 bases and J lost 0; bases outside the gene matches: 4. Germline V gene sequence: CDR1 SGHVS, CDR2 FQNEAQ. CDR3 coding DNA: TGTGCCAGCAGGACCGGACTAGCGGGCTCCTACGAGCAGTACTTC. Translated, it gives CASRTGLAGSYEQYF.

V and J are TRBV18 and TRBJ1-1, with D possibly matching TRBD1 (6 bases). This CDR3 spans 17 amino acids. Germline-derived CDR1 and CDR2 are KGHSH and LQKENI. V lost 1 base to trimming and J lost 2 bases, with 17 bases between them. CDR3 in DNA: TGTGCCAGCTCACCACTCTCGGGACATGGAATTAACACTGAAGCTTTCTTT. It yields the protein CASSPLSGHGINTEAFF.

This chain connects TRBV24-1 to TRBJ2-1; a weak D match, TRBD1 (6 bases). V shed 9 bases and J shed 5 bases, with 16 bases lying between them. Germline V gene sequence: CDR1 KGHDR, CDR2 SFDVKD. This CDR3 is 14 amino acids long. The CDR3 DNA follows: TGTGCCACCTCGGGACAAGCGGAGAACAATGAGCAGTTCTTC. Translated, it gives CATSGQAENNEQFF.

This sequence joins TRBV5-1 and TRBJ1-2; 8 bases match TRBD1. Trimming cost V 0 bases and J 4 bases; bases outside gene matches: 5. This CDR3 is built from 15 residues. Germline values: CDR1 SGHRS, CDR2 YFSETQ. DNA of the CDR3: TGCGCCAGCAGCTTGGATGGACAGGGAATCTATGGCTACACCTTC. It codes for CASSLDGQGIYGYTF.

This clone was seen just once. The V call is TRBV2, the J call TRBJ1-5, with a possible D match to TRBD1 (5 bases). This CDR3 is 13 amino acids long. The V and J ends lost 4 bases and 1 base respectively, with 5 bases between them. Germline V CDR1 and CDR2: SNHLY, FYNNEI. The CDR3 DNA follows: TGTGCCAGCAGTGCAGGGAGCAATCAGCCCCAGCATTTT. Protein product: CASSAGSNQPQHF.

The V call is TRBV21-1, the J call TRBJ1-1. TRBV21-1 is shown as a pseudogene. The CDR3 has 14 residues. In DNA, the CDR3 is TGTGCCAGCAGCGCGGGACGGGGAAACACTGAAGCTTTCTTT. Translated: CASSAGRGNTEAFF.

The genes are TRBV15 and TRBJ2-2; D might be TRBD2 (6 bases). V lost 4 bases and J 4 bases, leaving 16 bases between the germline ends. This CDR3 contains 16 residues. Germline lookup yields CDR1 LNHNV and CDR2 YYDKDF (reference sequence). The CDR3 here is CATSTYGGGGTGELFF. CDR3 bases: TGTGCCACCAGCACCTACGGGGGAGGAGGCACCGGGGAGCTGTTTTTT.

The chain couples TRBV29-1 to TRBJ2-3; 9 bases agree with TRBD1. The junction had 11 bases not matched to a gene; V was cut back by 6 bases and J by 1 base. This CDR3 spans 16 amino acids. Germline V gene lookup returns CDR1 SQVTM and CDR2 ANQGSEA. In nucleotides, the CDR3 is TGCAGCGTCGTGACAGGGGGGAGACGAGGCACAGATACGCAGTATTTT. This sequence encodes CSVVTGGRRGTDTQYF.

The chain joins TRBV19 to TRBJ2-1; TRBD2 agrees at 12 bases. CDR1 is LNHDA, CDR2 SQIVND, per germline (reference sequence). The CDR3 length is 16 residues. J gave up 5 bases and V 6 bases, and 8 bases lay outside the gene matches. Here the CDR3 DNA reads TGTGCCAGTAGAGCGCGGACTAGCGGGGCGAACAATGAGCAGTTCTTC. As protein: CASRARTSGANNEQFF.

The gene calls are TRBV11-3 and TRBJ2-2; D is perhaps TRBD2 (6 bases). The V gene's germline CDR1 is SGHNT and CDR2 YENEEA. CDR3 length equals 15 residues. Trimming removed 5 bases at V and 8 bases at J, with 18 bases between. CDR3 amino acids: CASSPTGLSTGELFF. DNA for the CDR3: TGTGCCAGCAGCCCCACGGGACTTTCGACGGGGGAGCTGTTTTTT.

The CDR3 sequence: CASSPRGGKQFF. Written as DNA, the CDR3 is TGTGCCAGCAGCCCACGGGGGGGCAAGCAGTTCTTC. The gene calls are TRBV11-2 and TRBJ2-1; 8 nucleotides match TRBD2. The ends lost 5 bases at V and 11 bases at J; junction bases unmatched: 5. There are 12 residues in the CDR3. The germline V gene encodes CDR1 SGHAT and CDR2 FQNNGV.

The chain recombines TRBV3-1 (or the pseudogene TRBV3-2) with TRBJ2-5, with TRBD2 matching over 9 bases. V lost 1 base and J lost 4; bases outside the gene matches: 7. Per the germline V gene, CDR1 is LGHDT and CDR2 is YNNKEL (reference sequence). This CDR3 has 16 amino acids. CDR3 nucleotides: TGTGCCAGCAGCCAAGGCTCGCGGGGGGGCCGAGAGACCCAGTACTTC. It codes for CASSQGSRGGRETQYF.

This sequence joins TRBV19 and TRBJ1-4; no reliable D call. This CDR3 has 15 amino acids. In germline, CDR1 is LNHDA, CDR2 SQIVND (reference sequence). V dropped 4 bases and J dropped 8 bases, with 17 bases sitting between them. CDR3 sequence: CASSKAVGVEEKLFF. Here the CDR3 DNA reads TGTGCCAGTAGTAAGGCAGTCGGCGTGGAGGAAAAACTGTTTTTT.

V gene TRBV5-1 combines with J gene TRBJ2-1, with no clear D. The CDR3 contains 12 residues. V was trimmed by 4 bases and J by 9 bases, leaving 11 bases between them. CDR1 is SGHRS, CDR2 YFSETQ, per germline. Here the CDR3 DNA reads TGCGCCAGCAGCAGGAGTACCGGTGAGCAGTTCTTC. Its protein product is CASSRSTGEQFF.

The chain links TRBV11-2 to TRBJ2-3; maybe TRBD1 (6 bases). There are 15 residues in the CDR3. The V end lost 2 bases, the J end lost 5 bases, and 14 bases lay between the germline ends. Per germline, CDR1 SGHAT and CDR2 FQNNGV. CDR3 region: CASSLQLQGRDTQYF. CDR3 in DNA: TGTGCCAGCAGCTTACAACTACAGGGAAGAGATACGCAGTATTTT. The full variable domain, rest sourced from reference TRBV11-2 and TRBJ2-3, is EAGVAQSPRYKIIEKRQSVAFWCNPISGHATLYWYQQILGQGPKLLIQFQNNGVVDDSQLPKDRFSAERLKGVDSTLKIQPAKLEDSAVYLCASSLQLQGRDTQYFGPGTRLTVL.

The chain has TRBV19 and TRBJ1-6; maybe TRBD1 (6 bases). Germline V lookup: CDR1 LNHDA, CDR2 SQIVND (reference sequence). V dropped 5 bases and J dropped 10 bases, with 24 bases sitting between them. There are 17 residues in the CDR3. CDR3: CASSAHPGPGGGSPLHF. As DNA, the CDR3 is TGTGCCAGTAGTGCCCACCCAGGGCCTGGGGGCGGCTCACCCCTCCACTTT.

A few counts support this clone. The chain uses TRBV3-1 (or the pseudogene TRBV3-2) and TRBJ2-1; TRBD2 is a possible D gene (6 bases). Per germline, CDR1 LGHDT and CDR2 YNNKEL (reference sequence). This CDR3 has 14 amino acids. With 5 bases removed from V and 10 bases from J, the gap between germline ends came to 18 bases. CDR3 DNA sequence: TGTGCCAGCAGCACCTCTGGGACTGTAGGCGAGCAGTTCTTC. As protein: CASSTSGTVGEQFF.

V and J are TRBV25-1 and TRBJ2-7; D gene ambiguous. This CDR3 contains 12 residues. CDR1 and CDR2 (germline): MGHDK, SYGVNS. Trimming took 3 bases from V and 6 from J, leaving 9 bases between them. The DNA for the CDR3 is TGTGCCAGCAGTGAGGGCCTCATCGAGCAGTACTTC. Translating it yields CASSEGLIEQYF.

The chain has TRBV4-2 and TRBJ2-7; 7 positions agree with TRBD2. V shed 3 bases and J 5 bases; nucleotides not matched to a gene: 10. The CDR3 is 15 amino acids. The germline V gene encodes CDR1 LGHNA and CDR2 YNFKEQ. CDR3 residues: CASSQHLGGNDEQYF. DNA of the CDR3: TGTGCCAGCAGCCAGCACTTGGGGGGGAATGACGAGCAGTACTTC.